This entry lists 2 T cell receptor beta chains sequenced from one sample in a study of T cell clonality in common variable immunodeficiency. Some clones are missing from TCRdb's copy, which holds only in-frame ones; the method was immunoSEQ multiplex PCR. The specimen has tens of thousands of clones, none found just once. The sequenced sample consisted of peripheral blood mononuclear cells. The receptors stem from a person aged 18 to 75 in good health.

The table lists this clone with many counts. The read ends 3 residues shy of where the CDR3 ends; the end is completed using the germline J gene. The chain has TRBV7-8 and TRBJ2-2; 8 nucleotides line up with TRBD1. Germline assignment: CDR1 SGHVS and CDR2 FQNEAQ. The CDR3 contains 15 residues. J was trimmed by 5 bases and V by 5 bases; bases with no gene match: 7. The DNA read from the CDR3 is TGTGCCAGCAGCCCCCGGACAGGGATGACCGGGGAG. Its translation is CASSPRTGMTGE. The whole CDR3 sequence is CASSPRTGMTGELFF.

This clone was found many times. Read sequence stops 3 residues before the CDR3 end, and the germline J gene provides the missing end. The chain uses TRBV7-8 and TRBJ2-3; no clear D gene. This CDR3 has 12 amino acids. V lost 3 bases and J lost 7, with 8 bases in between. The germline gives CDR1 SGHVS, CDR2 FQNEAQ. CDR3 bases read: TGTGCCAGCAGCTTTAAGCTGCATACG. As protein: CASSFKLHT. The entire CDR3 protein is CASSFKLHTQYF.